The 16 T cell receptor beta chains given below trace back to one sample, sequenced in a study of blood T cell repertoires in COVID-19 (dated by TCRdb to the early 2020s). Library preparation used the immunoSEQ multiplex PCR assay. TCRdb provides this immuneACCESS table in a form limited to in-frame rearrangements. Some clones are lacking; in checked studies, under half of them reflect an unresolved V gene, and why the rest are absent is not known. The sample table records 180,000 or so clones; more than 75% of these occur just once. In total, the top ten clones hold more than 7.5% of the sample. Sample: peripheral blood. The receptor source for this set is a woman in her 70s with acute or convalescent COVID-19.

This clone came up once. CDR3 DNA sequence: TGCGCCAGCAGCTCCCAGGCGAACACTGAAGCTTTCTTT. This codes for CASSSQANTEAFF. V is TRBV5-1 and J is TRBJ1-1; no clear D gene. Trimming left V 3 bases short and J 1 base short, with 7 bases between. Germline V gives CDR1 SGHRS, CDR2 YFSETQ. The CDR3 consists of 13 residues.

The rearrangement links TRBV29-1 to TRBJ1-2, with D tentatively TRBD1 (5 bases). Trimming took 1 base from V and 8 from J, leaving 17 bases between them. The CDR3 is 14 residues long. Germline V gene lookup returns CDR1 SQVTM and CDR2 ANQGSEA. The CDR3 DNA follows: TGCAGCGTTGAAGTATCGCGGGGGTTTGGAGGCTACACCTTC. Translating gives CSVEVSRGFGGYTF.

The rearrangement links TRBV7-9 to TRBJ2-3, with TRBD2 matching over 8 bases. Germline CDR1 reads SEHNR; CDR2 reads FQNEAQ (reference sequence). Losses at the gene ends were 1 base for V and 6 bases for J; bases not matched to a gene: 6. CDR3 length equals 15 residues. CDR3: CASSLVLAEGDTQYF. CDR3 nucleotide sequence: TGTGCCAGCAGCTTAGTACTAGCGGAGGGCGATACGCAGTATTTT.

The J gene is TRBJ1-4, the V gene TRBV28; 7 nucleotides align to TRBD1. CDR3 length: 17 amino acids. J lost 2 bases, V lost 5 bases, and 11 bases had no gene match. CDR1 is MDHEN, CDR2 SYDVKM, per germline. This chain's CDR3 is CASSPSAGGWTNEKLFF. The CDR3 coding sequence is TGTGCCAGCAGTCCCTCGGCAGGGGGTTGGACTAATGAAAAACTGTTTTTT.

The V call is TRBV5-5, the J call TRBJ1-2; TRBD1 might be the D (5 bases). Germline-derived CDR1 and CDR2 are SGHKS and YYEKEE (reference sequence). The CDR3 has 13 amino acids. The V gene lost 3 bases and the J gene lost 1 base, with 7 bases spanning the gap. CDR3: CASSSGDNYGYTF. As DNA, the CDR3 is TGTGCCAGCAGCTCGGGGGATAACTATGGCTACACCTTC.

This chain connects TRBV9 to TRBJ2-1; TRBD2 matches at 10 bases. The CDR3 runs 15 residues. Germline V gene data show CDR1 as SGDLS and CDR2 as YYNGEE. Trimming took 4 bases from V and 5 from J; bases not matched to a gene: 6. CDR3 sequence reads: CASSPRTSGHNEQFF. In DNA, the CDR3 is TGTGCCAGCAGCCCACGGACTAGCGGTCACAATGAGCAGTTCTTC.

The chain carries TRBV15 and TRBJ2-5; 9 bases map to TRBD1. With 0 bases clipped from V and 5 bases from J, the junction kept 4 bases outside the gene matches. Germline V gene sequence: CDR1 LNHNV, CDR2 YYDKDF (reference sequence). This CDR3 contains 15 residues. The CDR3 loop reads CATSREGQGDETQYF. The CDR3 DNA reads TGTGCCACCAGCAGAGAGGGACAGGGAGACGAGACCCAGTACTTC.

CDR3 bases: TGTGCCAGCAGCTCTAGCGGGGGATCTAAAAACAATGAGCAGTTCTTC. Translated, it gives CASSSSGGSKNNEQFF. The V gene is TRBV11-3, the J gene TRBJ2-1; TRBD2 matches at 10 bases. The CDR3 is 16 amino acids. Germline assignment: CDR1 SGHNT and CDR2 YENEEA. V was clipped by 4 bases and J by 5 bases; unmatched bases: 8.

J is TRBJ2-2 and V is TRBV4-3, with 7 bases that match TRBD2. V dropped 0 bases and J dropped 4; count of bases not matched to a gene: 11. Germline V CDR1 and CDR2: LGHNA, YSLEER. The CDR3 spans 18 residues. In nucleotides, the CDR3 is TGCGCCAGCAGCCAAGATAGTCATAAGCGGGGAGTCACCGGGGAGCTGTTTTTT. Translating gives CASSQDSHKRGVTGELFF.

This clone was seen a handful of times. The CDR3 sequence is CASSVVGQGGSYTF. For the CDR3, the DNA is TGTGCCAGCAGCGTAGTCGGACAGGGCGGTAGCTACACCTTC. The rearrangement uses TRBV9 and TRBJ1-2; 8 bases are shared with TRBD1. Per the germline V gene, CDR1 is SGDLS and CDR2 is YYNGEE. The V and J ends lost 0 bases and 9 bases, in that order; junction bases with no gene match: 7. CDR3 length equals 14 residues.

The chain is built from TRBV7-8 and TRBJ1-2, with TRBD1 identical over 7 bases. V shed 5 bases and J 4 bases; nucleotides not matched to a gene: 7. CDR1 is SGHVS, CDR2 FQNEAQ, per germline. The CDR3 runs 14 residues. The CDR3 reads CASSLRQGIYGYTF. DNA for the CDR3: TGTGCCAGCAGCCTCAGACAGGGCATCTATGGCTACACCTTC.

This sequence joins TRBV24-1 and TRBJ2-3; D is undetermined. Per germline, CDR1 KGHDR and CDR2 SFDVKD. V shed 4 bases and J shed 0 bases, with 10 bases lying between them. This CDR3 is 15 amino acids long. CDR3 DNA: TGTGCCACCAGTGACCGACGGGTGAGCACAGATACGCAGTATTTT. This encodes CATSDRRVSTDTQYF.

The chain has TRBV25-1 and TRBJ1-1; D is uncertain. Germline V lookup: CDR1 MGHDK, CDR2 SYGVNS. V was pared by 0 bases and J by 3 bases, with 5 bases between. The CDR3 consists of 13 residues. CDR3: CASSEYIYTEAFF. The CDR3, as DNA: TGTGCCAGCAGTGAATATATTTACACTGAAGCTTTCTTT. Combining the CDR3 with reference TRBV25-1 and TRBJ1-1 gives the whole variable domain EADIYQTPRYLVIGTGKKITLECSQTMGHDKMYWYQQDPGMELHLIHYSYGVNSTEKGDLSSESTVSRIRTEHFPLTLESARPSHTSQYLCASSEYIYTEAFFGQGTRLTVV.

In its sample, this clone is medium-sized. The chain carries TRBV5-4 and TRBJ2-7; 7 nucleotides agree with TRBD1. The CDR3 covers 15 residues. Germline lookup yields CDR1 SGHNT and CDR2 YYREEE (reference sequence). V lost 1 base to trimming and J lost 4 bases; unmatched junction nucleotides: 8. The CDR3 here is CASSLNKGALYEQYF. CDR3 bases: TGTGCCAGCAGCTTGAACAAGGGGGCCTTGTACGAGCAGTACTTC. The variable domain in full, completed from reference TRBV5-4 and TRBJ2-7, reads ETGVTQSPTHLIKTRGQQVTLRCSSQSGHNTVSWYQQALGQGPQFIFQYYREEENGRGNFPPRFSGLQFPNYSSELNVNALELDDSALYLCASSLNKGALYEQYFGPGTRLTVT.

The chain recombines TRBV28 with TRBJ2-5; 8 nucleotides agree with TRBD1. Trimming removed 4 bases from V and 4 bases from J; junction bases left unmatched: 17. The CDR3 runs 18 residues. CDR1 MDHEN and CDR2 SYDVKM come from the germline V gene. CDR3 in amino acids: CASSSGLEGSRGLETQYF. The CDR3 DNA follows: TGTGCCAGCAGTTCTGGGCTTGAGGGGAGCAGGGGGCTAGAGACCCAGTACTTC.

The rearrangement joins TRBV15 to TRBJ2-5, with unresolved D. The CDR3 totals 12 residues. V lost 0 bases and J 6 bases, leaving 5 bases between the germline ends. Looked up from germline, CDR1 is LNHNV and CDR2 is YYDKDF (reference sequence). The DNA of the CDR3 is TGTGCCACCAGCAGAGATACACAGACCCAGTACTTC. This encodes CATSRDTQTQYF.